These 25 T cell receptor beta chains came from one sample sequenced in a study of HIV-infected patients and healthy controls. TCRdb recomputed calls from the 5' RACE reads with MiXCR, one row per CDR3 protein. The repertoire holds more than 60,000 distinct CDR3 sequences, about a fifth seen once, with about 1.5% in the top ten. The sequencing input was CD4+ T cells from blood. The receptor source for this set is a human donor in good health.

This clonotype was detected only a few times. The chain employs TRBV19 and TRBJ1-2; D not certain. Germline loops: CDR1 LNHDA, CDR2 SQIVND (reference sequence). V was clipped by 4 bases and J by 3 bases, with 9 bases between them. The CDR3 has 13 residues. The CDR3 sequence is CASSRESDYGYTF. The CDR3 nucleotides are TGTGCCAGTAGTAGGGAATCCGACTATGGCTACACCTTC.

In this sample, this clonotype turned up a few times. The chain employs TRBV6-2 or TRBV6-3 and TRBJ2-7; D is undetermined. Trimming stripped 4 bases from V and 1 base from J, with 11 bases between. The CDR3 has 14 residues. Germline V lookup: CDR1 MNHEY, CDR2 SVGEGT. CDR3 DNA: TGTGCCAGCAGTTGGTTTAGAAAGTCCTACGAGCAGTACTTC. Translation gives CASSWFRKSYEQYF.

This clonotype occurred a few times. This sequence joins TRBV2 and TRBJ2-5, with 7 bases lining up with TRBD2. The CDR3 sequence is 15 residues long. The V segment lost 3 bases and the J segment 1 base; nucleotides outside the gene matches: 5. CDR1 is SNHLY, CDR2 FYNNEI, per germline. CDR3 sequence reads: CASSDGSGAQETQYF. For the CDR3, the DNA is TGTGCCAGCAGTGACGGGAGCGGGGCCCAAGAGACCCAGTACTTC.

The CDR3 bases are TGTGCCAGCAGCTTAACTAGCGGGAAGGATACGCAGTATTTT. It encodes CASSLTSGKDTQYF. The rearrangement uses TRBV7-2 and TRBJ2-3; TRBD2 agrees at 10 bases. V lost 2 bases and J lost 6; bases outside the gene matches: 2. Germline V gene data show CDR1 as SGHTA and CDR2 as FQGNSA. The CDR3 contains 14 residues. The full variable domain, in which reference TRBV7-2 and TRBJ2-3 provide the parts outside the CDR3, is GAGVSQSPSNKVTEKGKDVELRCDPISGHTALYWYRQSLGQGLEFLIYFQGNSAPDKSGLPSDRFSAERTGGSVSTLTIQRTQQEDSAVYLCASSLTSGKDTQYFGPGTRLTVL.

This clonotype was seen at least ten times. The gene calls are TRBV25-1 and TRBJ2-3; 8 nucleotides line up with TRBD1. V shed 1 base and J 5 bases; nucleotides not matched to a gene: 5. Germline CDR1 and CDR2: MGHDK and SYGVNS. The CDR3 length is 15 residues. The CDR3 sequence is CASSEFWTGRDTQYF. Here the CDR3 DNA reads TGTGCCAGCAGTGAATTTTGGACAGGGAGAGATACGCAGTATTTT.

This clonotype was recorded at least ten times. The rearrangement links TRBV7-8 to TRBJ2-1; TRBD1 matches 7 bases. Germline values: CDR1 SGHVS, CDR2 FQNEAQ. The CDR3 runs 13 residues. Trimming took 5 bases from V and 5 from J; bases not matched to a gene: 3. CDR3 protein: CASSITGDNEQFF. The CDR3 region has the DNA TGTGCCAGCAGCATAACAGGGGACAATGAGCAGTTCTTC. Filled out from reference TRBV7-8 and TRBJ2-1, the complete variable domain reads GAGVSQSPRYKVAKRGQDVALRCDPISGHVSLFWYQQALGQGPEFLTYFQNEAQLDKSGLPSDRFFAERPEGSVSTLKIQRTQQEDSAVYLCASSITGDNEQFFGPGTRLTVL.

The table lists this clonotype with many counts. The CDR3 nucleotides are TGTGCCAGCAGCCCCCGGTGGGGCACTGAAGCTTTCTTT. Its protein is CASSPRWGTEAFF. The gene calls are TRBV7-2 and TRBJ1-1; no clear D gene. The CDR3 is 13 residues long. V was trimmed by 5 bases and J by 4 bases, leaving 11 bases between them. From germline, CDR1 is SGHTA and CDR2 FQGNSA.

V gene TRBV25-1 combines with J gene TRBJ2-3; possible D gene TRBD1, 6 bases. The CDR3 covers 13 residues. Germline CDR1 and CDR2: MGHDK and SYGVNS. The V end lost 4 bases, the J end lost 14 bases, and 19 bases lay between the germline ends. The CDR3 spells CASSGFTGPSVYF. DNA for the CDR3: TGTGCCAGCAGTGGATTCACAGGGCCCAGCGTGTATTTT.

This clonotype was seen ten or more times. The gene calls are TRBV6-5 and TRBJ2-7; D might be TRBD2 (5 bases). The CDR3 sequence is 13 residues long. The germline V gene encodes CDR1 MNHEY and CDR2 SVGAGI. The ends were cut back, 6 bases at V and 5 bases at J, with 14 bases in the middle. CDR3 residues: CASRGRGIHEQYF. The DNA for the CDR3 is TGTGCCAGCAGGGGGAGAGGGATCCACGAGCAGTACTTC.

This clonotype appeared a few times. The chain joins TRBV12-3 or TRBV12-4 to TRBJ2-3, with D perhaps TRBD1 (6 bases). Trimming pared 3 bases from V and 3 bases from J, leaving 10 bases between. This CDR3 has 14 amino acids. The DNA of the CDR3 is TGTGCCAGCAGTTTTTGGGGGCGGACAGATACGCAGTATTTT. Translated, it gives CASSFWGRTDTQYF.

This clonotype appeared a few times. One junction end disagrees with the germline gene, perhaps due to a read error. The V call is TRBV6-5, the J call TRBJ1-2, with 8 bases lining up with TRBD1. Germline CDR1 MNHEY, CDR2 SVGAGI. The CDR3 covers 17 residues. This CDR3 reads CASGYSIAQGANYGYTF. CDR3 nucleotide sequence: TGTGCCAGCGGTTACTCGATTGCTCAGGGGGCGAACTATGGCTACACCTTC.

This clonotype was detected many times. The chain recombines TRBV10-3 with TRBJ2-3; 8 nucleotides agree with TRBD2. Germline CDR1 reads ENHRY; CDR2 reads SYGVKD. The V segment lost 4 bases and the J segment 2 bases; nucleotides outside the gene matches: 5. This CDR3 spans 15 amino acids. This chain's CDR3 is CAISASTSDTDTQYF. In DNA, the CDR3 is TGTGCCATCAGTGCCTCGACTAGCGACACAGATACGCAGTATTTT.

V is TRBV3-1 and J is TRBJ2-1, with D unresolved. Germline CDR1 LGHDT, CDR2 YNNKEL (reference sequence). Trimming removed 0 bases at V and 6 bases at J, with 9 bases between. This CDR3 spans 14 amino acids. CDR3 region: CASSQDIRSNEQFF. CDR3 in DNA: TGTGCCAGCAGCCAAGATATTAGATCCAATGAGCAGTTCTTC.

There are many counts of this clonotype. CDR3 region: CASSPTGQDYEQYF. CDR3 sequence (DNA): TGTGCCAGCTCACCCACGGGACAGGACTACGAGCAGTACTTC. The chain uses TRBV18 and TRBJ2-7; 8 bases match TRBD1. There are 14 residues in the CDR3. Germline CDR1 and CDR2: KGHSH and LQKENI. J was trimmed by 3 bases and V by 3 bases; bases with no gene match: 4.

This clonotype was counted ten times or more. This chain joins TRBV10-3 and TRBJ2-3, with TRBD2 as a possible D gene (5 bases). V lost 2 bases, J lost 4 bases, and 19 bases lay in between. This CDR3 has 17 amino acids. From germline, CDR1 is ENHRY and CDR2 SYGVKD. In DNA, the CDR3 is TGTGCCATCAGTGAGCCTCAAGCGGCGGACCCGGCAGATACGCAGTATTTT. As protein: CAISEPQAADPADTQYF.

The chain links TRBV4-2 to TRBJ2-6; either TRBD1 or TRBD2 may fit D (5 bases each). This CDR3 has 16 residues. The V end lost 4 bases, the J end lost 0 bases, and 10 bases lay between the germline ends. Germline CDR1 LGHNA, CDR2 YNFKEQ. CDR3 sequence reads: CASSRDRSSGANVLTF. CDR3 nucleotide sequence: TGTGCCAGCAGCCGGGACCGAAGCTCTGGGGCCAACGTCCTGACTTTC.

The V call is TRBV7-2, the J call TRBJ1-4; D may be TRBD1 (6 bases). V gave up 1 base and J gave up 4 bases, with 10 bases separating them. Per the germline V gene, CDR1 is SGHTA and CDR2 is FQGNSA. The CDR3 sequence is 15 residues long. Here the CDR3 reads CASSLDRVNNEKLFF. CDR3 DNA sequence: TGTGCCAGCAGCTTAGACAGGGTTAATAATGAAAAACTGTTTTTT.

This clonotype has a count of ten or more. The V gene is TRBV5-6, the J gene TRBJ2-5; 8 bases map to TRBD1. Germline CDR1 is SGHDT and CDR2 is YYEEEE. The V gene end was trimmed by 2 bases and the J gene end by 1 base; junction bases not matched to a gene: 7. The CDR3 totals 16 residues. CDR3 region: CASSFRQGAFQETQYF. The CDR3 DNA reads TGTGCCAGCAGCTTCAGGCAGGGGGCTTTCCAAGAGACCCAGTACTTC. Full variable domain (remainder filled in from reference TRBV5-6 and TRBJ2-5): DAGVTQSPTHLIKTRGQQVTLRCSPKSGHDTVSWYQQALGQGPQFIFQYYEEEERQRGNFPDRFSGHQFPNYSSELNVNALLLGDSALYLCASSFRQGAFQETQYFGPGTRLLVL.

The chain joins TRBV11-2 to TRBJ1-1; D gene unclear. The CDR3 spans 14 residues. V was cut by 0 bases and J by 1 base, with 6 bases left in between. CDR1 is SGHAT and CDR2 is FQNNGV in the germline V gene. The chain's CDR3 is CASSLERGNTEAFF. DNA of the CDR3: TGTGCCAGCAGCTTAGAGCGGGGGAACACTGAAGCTTTCTTT.

This clonotype appeared a few times. The V gene is TRBV10-3, the J gene TRBJ2-3; TRBD1 or TRBD2 may be the D gene (5 bases each). Between the trimmed V and J ends, which lost 7 bases and 5 bases, there was a span of 10 bases. The length of the CDR3 is 12 residues. Germline V lookup: CDR1 ENHRY, CDR2 SYGVKD. The CDR3 DNA is TGTGCCATCAAGCGGCAGGGAGATACGCAGTATTTT. As protein: CAIKRQGDTQYF.

As for this clonotype: A much larger clone lies a single base off, so this may be a read error. The chain joins TRBV29-1 to TRBJ2-2, with 9 bases fitting TRBD2. CDR3 size: 14 residues. CDR1 is SQVTM and CDR2 is ANQGSEA in the germline V gene. Trimming took 6 bases from V and 9 from J; bases not matched to a gene: 11. The CDR3 sequence: CSVQGLAFSRELFF. In DNA form, the CDR3 reads TGCAGCGTCCAGGGACTAGCCTTCTCCAGGGAGCTGTTTTTT.

This clonotype was counted a few times. The chain has TRBV6-2 or TRBV6-3 and TRBJ2-1; the match to TRBD2 covers 15 bases. Trimming at V came to 5 bases and at J to 9 bases, leaving 5 bases not matched to a gene. There are 15 residues in the CDR3. Germline V gene sequence: CDR1 MNHEY, CDR2 SVGEGT. DNA for the CDR3: TGTGCCAGCAGTGGGACTAGCGGGGGGCGGGGTGAGCAGTTCTTC. Protein product: CASSGTSGGRGEQFF.

In its sample, this clonotype was seen a few times. This chain connects TRBV7-2 to TRBJ2-3, with unresolved D. The CDR3 is 12 amino acids. The ends were cut back, 1 base at V and 3 bases at J, with 2 bases in the middle. The germline V gene encodes CDR1 SGHTA and CDR2 FQGNSA. CDR3 residues: CASSLETDTQYF. CDR3 coding DNA: TGTGCCAGCAGCTTAGAAACAGATACGCAGTATTTT.

The chain joins TRBV2 to TRBJ2-7, with 7 bases fitting TRBD2. V was clipped by 10 bases and J by 1 base; unmatched bases: 7. Germline CDR1 and CDR2: SNHLY and FYNNEI. The CDR3 length is 13 residues. This CDR3 is CATGGTESYEQYF. The CDR3 DNA follows: TGTGCCACCGGGGGGACGGAATCCTACGAGCAGTACTTC.

The chain links TRBV7-2 to TRBJ1-5; D might be TRBD1 (5 bases). The CDR3 is 14 amino acids. Germline CDR1 is SGHTA and CDR2 is FQGNSA. V was pared by 1 base and J by 7 bases, with 11 bases between. CDR3 region: CASSLEDKIQPQHF. The CDR3 DNA is TGTGCCAGCAGCTTAGAGGACAAAATCCAGCCCCAGCATTTT.